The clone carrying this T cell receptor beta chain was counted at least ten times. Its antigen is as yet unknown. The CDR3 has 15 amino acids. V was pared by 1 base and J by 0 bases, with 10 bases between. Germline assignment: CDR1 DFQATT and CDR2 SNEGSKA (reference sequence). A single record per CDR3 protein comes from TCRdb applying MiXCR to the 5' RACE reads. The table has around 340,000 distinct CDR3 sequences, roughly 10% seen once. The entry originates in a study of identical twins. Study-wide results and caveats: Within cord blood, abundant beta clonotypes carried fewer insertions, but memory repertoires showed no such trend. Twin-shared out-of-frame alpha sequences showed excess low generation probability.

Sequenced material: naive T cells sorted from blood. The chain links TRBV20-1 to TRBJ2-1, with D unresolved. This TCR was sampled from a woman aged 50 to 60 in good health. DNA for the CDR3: TGCAGTGCTAGAGTAGACTTTAGCTCCTACAATGAGCAGTTCTTC. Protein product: CSARVDFSSYNEQFF.